This passage covers 6 T cell receptor beta chains from one sample sequenced in a study of T cells in Graves' hyperthyroidism and ophthalmopathy. Amplified TCR beta CDR3 regions came from RNA transcripts. When the TCR CDR3 underwent first-round RT-PCR, the HTBI primer set was used. TCRdb re-called the multiplex PCR reads through MiXCR, storing one row per CDR3 protein. The table includes 700,000 to 950,000 distinct CDR3 sequences, about a third detected once. The sample consisted of blood. The receptors originated from a woman between 35 and 50 years old with Graves' hyperthyroidism.

The genes are TRBV7-9 and TRBJ2-7, with a possible D match to TRBD2 (6 bases). Germline CDR1 and CDR2: SEHNR and FQNEAQ (reference sequence). Trimming left V 6 bases short and J 7 bases short, with 28 bases between. This CDR3 region has 17 residues. The chain's CDR3 is CASSLYLTRPPSGEQYF. The DNA of the CDR3 is TGTGCCAGCAGTTTATACCTGACTAGACCTCCCTCGGGGGAGCAGTACTTC.

This clonotype was counted only a few times. The gene calls are TRBV2 and TRBJ1-1, with D maybe TRBD1 (5 bases). Germline CDR1 reads SNHLY; CDR2 reads FYNNEI. The CDR3 runs 17 residues. The V end was cut by 4 bases, the J end by 0 bases, with 18 bases between. CDR3 DNA sequence: TGTGCCAGCAGTGTAGGCCGGGACTCAAGGTTGAACACTGAAGCTTTCTTT. Translation: CASSVGRDSRLNTEAFF.

The chain uses TRBV2 and TRBJ2-7; D might be TRBD1 (6 bases). Trimming removed 5 bases from V and 5 bases from J, with 13 bases in between. CDR1 is SNHLY and CDR2 is FYNNEI in the germline V gene. The CDR3 has 13 residues. The CDR3 sequence: CASSTTGIHEQYF. The CDR3 region has the DNA TGTGCCAGCAGTACTACAGGGATTCACGAGCAGTACTTC.

This chain links TRBV19 with TRBJ2-7; TRBD1 matches at 9 bases. After removal of 3 bases from V and 3 bases from J, the junction contained 3 bases not matched to a gene. The CDR3 consists of 14 residues. CDR1 is LNHDA, CDR2 SQIVND, per germline (reference sequence). CDR3 loop: CASSIWTGDYEQYF. CDR3 nucleotides: TGTGCCAGTAGTATCTGGACAGGGGACTACGAGCAGTACTTC.

The V and J genes are TRBV6-1 and TRBJ1-5, with unresolved D. Germline V CDR1 and CDR2: MNHNS, SASEGT. The germline V and J ends were trimmed by 7 bases and 1 base, with 8 bases remaining between them. This CDR3 spans 13 amino acids. CDR3 DNA sequence: TGTGCCAGCACCATAGACAGCAATCAGCCCCAGCATTTT. Translation: CASTIDSNQPQHF.

This clonotype was seen once. The junction and the germline gene differ at one end; a read error may be behind it. The gene calls are TRBV10-2 and TRBJ1-1; no firm D call. This CDR3 comprises 10 residues. Germline V gives CDR1 WSHSY, CDR2 SAAADI. The CDR3 loop reads CASKTTEASF. CDR3 DNA: TGCGCCAGCAAGACGACTGAGGCTTCCTTT.